The 2 T cell receptor beta chains listed next were all sequenced from one sample in a study of identifying expanded T cells in peripheral blood. Sequencing used immunoSEQ multiplex PCR; TCRdb keeps in-frame clones, though not all of them. Of 80,000 to 90,000 clones in the sample, 89% are singletons; the top ten hold around 2.8%. Sequencing input: blood. The receptor source for this set is a person aged 18-70 years in good health.

The V call is TRBV28, the J call TRBJ2-7; 8 bases are a match to TRBD2. This CDR3 has 13 amino acids. Trimming cost V 3 bases and J 4 bases; bases outside gene matches: 2. The V gene's germline CDR1 is MDHEN and CDR2 SYDVKM. The CDR3 spells CASSFLAGYEQYF. DNA for the CDR3: TGTGCCAGCAGTTTTCTAGCGGGTTACGAGCAGTACTTC.

The chain couples TRBV29-1 to TRBJ2-5; 8 nucleotides match TRBD1. The CDR3 has 13 amino acids. V was clipped by 6 bases and J by 0 bases; unmatched bases: 3. Germline CDR1 and CDR2: SQVTM and ANQGSEA. The CDR3 protein is CSVGTGNQETQYF. The CDR3, as DNA: TGCAGCGTGGGGACAGGAAACCAAGAGACCCAGTACTTC.